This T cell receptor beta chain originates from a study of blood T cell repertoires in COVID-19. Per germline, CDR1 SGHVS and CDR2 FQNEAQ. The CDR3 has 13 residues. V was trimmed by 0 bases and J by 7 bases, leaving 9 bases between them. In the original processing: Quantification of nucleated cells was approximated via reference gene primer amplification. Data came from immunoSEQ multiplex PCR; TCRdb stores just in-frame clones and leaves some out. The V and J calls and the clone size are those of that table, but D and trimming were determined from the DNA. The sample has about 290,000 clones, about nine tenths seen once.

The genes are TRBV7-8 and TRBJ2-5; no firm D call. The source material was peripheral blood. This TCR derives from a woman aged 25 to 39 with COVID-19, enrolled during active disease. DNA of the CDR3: TGTGCCAGCAGCTTAGCAGGTTCGGGGACCCAGTACTTC. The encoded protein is CASSLAGSGTQYF.